The source of this T cell receptor (beta chain) is a study of blood T cells in healthy people across ages. General study results and limits: Investigators viewed diversity estimates from one million T cells as underestimates, the study reported. A roughly linear fall in TCR beta diversity per million T cells was seen with increasing age. Donors of long life had a larger count of naive CD4+ cells and greater diversity than aged donors.

The sample holds a few counts of this clonotype. The antigen is unknown. A second PCR, run for 7 to 11 cycles, used a sample-barcoded 5' primer plus a J-beta primer mix. Each cDNA was tagged by a template-switch adaptor containing 12 random nucleotides. TCRdb re-called the 5' RACE reads with MiXCR, one entry per CDR3 protein. The table records around 800,000 distinct CDR3 sequences, about 53% of them present only once. Germline V CDR1 and CDR2: ENHRY, SYGVKD. The CDR3 consists of 17 residues. Trimming removed 7 bases from V and 4 bases from J; junction bases left unmatched: 13. Sequenced material: blood. The J gene is TRBJ2-1, the V gene TRBV10-3; TRBD2 aligns across 10 bases. The receptor was isolated from an elderly man in good health. The CDR3 coding sequence is TGTGCCATCACGGGAACCGAGCCTAGCGGGAGTTACAATGAGCAGTTCTTC. This codes for CAITGTEPSGSYNEQFF.